This paragraph reports one T cell receptor beta chain. Other DNA sequences of this sample code for an identical CDR3. This specimen belongs to a study of shared clonotypes between healthy human individuals. At deep level, the assay was performed. Unsorted PBMC replicate PCRs used about 280 ng DNA, 32,000 or so T cell genomes. Clones were read by immunoSEQ multiplex PCR, and TCRdb kept only the in-frame ones, dropping some. The sample includes hundreds of thousands of clones, over 60% of them seen just once. Germline CDR1 LNHDA, CDR2 SQIVND (reference sequence). The CDR3 length is 11 residues. The V end lost 6 bases, the J end lost 5 bases, and 7 bases lay between the germline ends.

Source material: PBMCs. The chain carries TRBV19 and TRBJ2-5, with D unclear. This clonotype was obtained from a middle-aged woman in good health. Some clones in this sample may be carry-over from other donors' samples. CDR3 sequence: CASSPGETQYF. The CDR3 nucleotides read TGTGCCAGTAGCCCCGGGGAGACCCAGTACTTC.